Shown below are 2 T cell receptor beta chains from a single sample sequenced in a study of T and B cells in COVID-19 patients. From blood, about 240-550 ng of genomic DNA served as TRB template. Multiplex PCR with BIOMED2 TRB-A/B primer pools amplified TRB rearrangements. TCRdb redid the calling of the multiplex PCR reads with MiXCR, one entry per CDR3 protein. Of fewer than 1,500 distinct CDR3 sequences listed, less than 30% are singletons. Sequenced: blood. These receptors came from a human donor with active COVID-19.

This clonotype has only one observation. V is TRBV5-6 and J is TRBJ2-3, with 15 bases identical to TRBD2. CDR1 and CDR2 (germline): SGHDT, YYEEEE. The CDR3 has 17 residues. J gave up 6 bases and V 5 bases, and 10 bases lay outside the gene matches. CDR3 sequence reads: CASRLGLAGGSPDTQYF. In nucleotides, the CDR3 is TGTGCCAGCAGGCTGGGACTAGCGGGGGGCTCCCCGGATACGCAGTATTTT.

As concerns this clonotype: No conserved phenylalanine or tryptophan is present at the end of the CDR3, so a read error is the likely explanation. The DNA is omitted, as the CDR3 cannot be located on it reliably, and the CDR3 follows TCRdb's listing. The CDR3 spells CASRETGPGGKEKFG. J is TRBJ2-1 and V is TRBV6-5; TRBD1 is the table's D call, not checked against the DNA. The CDR3 comprises 15 residues, both ends counted. CDR1 is MNHEY, CDR2 SVGAGI, per germline.